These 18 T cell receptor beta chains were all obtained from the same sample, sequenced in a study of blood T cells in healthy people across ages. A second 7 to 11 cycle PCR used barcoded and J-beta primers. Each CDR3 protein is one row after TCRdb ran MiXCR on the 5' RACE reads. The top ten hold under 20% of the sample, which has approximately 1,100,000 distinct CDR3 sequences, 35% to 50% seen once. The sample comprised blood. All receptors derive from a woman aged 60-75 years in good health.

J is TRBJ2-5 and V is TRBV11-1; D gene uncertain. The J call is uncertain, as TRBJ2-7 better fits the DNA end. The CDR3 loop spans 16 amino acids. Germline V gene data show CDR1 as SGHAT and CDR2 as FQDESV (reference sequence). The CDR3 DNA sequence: TGTGCCAGCAGCTTAAGTGGGATAGGCAGGACCTACGAGCAGTACTTC. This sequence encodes CASSLSGIGRTYEQYF.

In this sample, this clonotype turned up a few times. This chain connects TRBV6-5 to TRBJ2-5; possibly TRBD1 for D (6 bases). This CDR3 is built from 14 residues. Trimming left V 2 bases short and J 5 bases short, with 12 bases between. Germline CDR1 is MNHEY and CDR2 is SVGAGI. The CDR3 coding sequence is TGTGCCAGCAGTTACCCCGGGCAGGGGGAGACCCAGTACTTC. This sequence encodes CASSYPGQGETQYF.

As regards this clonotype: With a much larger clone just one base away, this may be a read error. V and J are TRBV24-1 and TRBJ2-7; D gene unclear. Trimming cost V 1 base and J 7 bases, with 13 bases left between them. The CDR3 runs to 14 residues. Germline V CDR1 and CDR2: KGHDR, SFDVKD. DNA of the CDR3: TGTGCCACCAGTGATTTAACCGAGAACAATGAGCAGTACTTC. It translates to CATSDLTENNEQYF.

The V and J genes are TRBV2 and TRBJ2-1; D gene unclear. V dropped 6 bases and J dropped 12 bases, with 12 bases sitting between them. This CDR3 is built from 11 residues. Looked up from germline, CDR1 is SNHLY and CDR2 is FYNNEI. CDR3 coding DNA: TGTGCCAGCAGATCCCTCCCTGGGCAGTTCTTC. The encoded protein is CASRSLPGQFF.

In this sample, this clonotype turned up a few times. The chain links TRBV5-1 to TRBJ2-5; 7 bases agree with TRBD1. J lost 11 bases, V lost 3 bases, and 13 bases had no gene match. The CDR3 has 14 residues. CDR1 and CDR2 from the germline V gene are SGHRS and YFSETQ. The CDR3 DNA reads TGCGCCAGCAGCTGGACAGGCGAACTCAATGAGCAGTACTTC. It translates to CASSWTGELNEQYF.

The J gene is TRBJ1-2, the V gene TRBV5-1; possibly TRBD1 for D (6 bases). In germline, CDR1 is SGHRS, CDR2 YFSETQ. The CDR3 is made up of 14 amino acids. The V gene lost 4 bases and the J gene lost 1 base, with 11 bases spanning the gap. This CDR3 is CASSGQPHNYGYTF. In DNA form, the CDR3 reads TGCGCCAGCAGCGGACAGCCTCATAACTATGGCTACACCTTC.

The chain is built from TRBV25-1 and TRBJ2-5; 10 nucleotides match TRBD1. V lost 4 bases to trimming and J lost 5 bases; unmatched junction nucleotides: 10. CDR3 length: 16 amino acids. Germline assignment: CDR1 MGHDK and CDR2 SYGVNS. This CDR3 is CASSGRDRGWKETQYF. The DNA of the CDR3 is TGTGCCAGCAGTGGTCGGGACAGGGGATGGAAGGAGACCCAGTACTTC.

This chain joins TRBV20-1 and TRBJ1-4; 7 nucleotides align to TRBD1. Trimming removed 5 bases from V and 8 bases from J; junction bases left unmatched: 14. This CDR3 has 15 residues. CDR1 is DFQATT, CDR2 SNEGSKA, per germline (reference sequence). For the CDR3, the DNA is TGCAGTGCTCGGCCCAGGGACAGCTTGCGCGAAAAACTGTTTTTT. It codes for CSARPRDSLREKLFF.

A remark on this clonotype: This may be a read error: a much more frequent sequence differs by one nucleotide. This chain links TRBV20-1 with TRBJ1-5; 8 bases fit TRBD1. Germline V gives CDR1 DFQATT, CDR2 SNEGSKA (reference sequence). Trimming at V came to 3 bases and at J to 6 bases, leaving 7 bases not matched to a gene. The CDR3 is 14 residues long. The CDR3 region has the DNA TGCAGTGCTAGTCCAGGGGGCTGGAGTCAGCCCCAGCATTTT. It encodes CSASPGGWSQPQHF.

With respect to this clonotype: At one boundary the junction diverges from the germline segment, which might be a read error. CDR3 sequence (DNA): TGCAGTGCTACGGGTGATGTCCCAACTAATGGAAAACTGTTTTTT. As protein: CSATGDVPTNGKLFF. The chain links TRBV20-1 to TRBJ1-4; D not resolved. CDR3 size: 15 residues. The germline V gene encodes CDR1 DFQATT and CDR2 SNEGSKA (reference sequence).

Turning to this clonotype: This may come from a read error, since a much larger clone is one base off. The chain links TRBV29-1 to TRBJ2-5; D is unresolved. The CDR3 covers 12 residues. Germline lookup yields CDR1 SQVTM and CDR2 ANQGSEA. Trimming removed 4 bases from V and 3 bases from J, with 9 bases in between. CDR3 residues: CSVVVTEETQYF. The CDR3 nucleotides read TGCAGCGTTGTAGTGACGGAAGAGACCCAGTACTTC.

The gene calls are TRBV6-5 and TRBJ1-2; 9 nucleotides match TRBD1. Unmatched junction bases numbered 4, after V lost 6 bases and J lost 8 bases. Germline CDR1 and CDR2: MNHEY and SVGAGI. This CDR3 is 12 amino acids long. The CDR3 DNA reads TGTGCCAGCAGCCACAGGGGGCTAGGCTACACCTTC. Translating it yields CASSHRGLGYTF.

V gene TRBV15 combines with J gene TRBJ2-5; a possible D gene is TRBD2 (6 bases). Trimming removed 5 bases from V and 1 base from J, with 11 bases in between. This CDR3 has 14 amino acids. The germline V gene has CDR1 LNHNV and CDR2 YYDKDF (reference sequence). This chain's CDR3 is CATSGPSAQETQYF. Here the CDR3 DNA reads TGTGCCACCAGCGGACCTAGCGCCCAAGAGACCCAGTACTTC.

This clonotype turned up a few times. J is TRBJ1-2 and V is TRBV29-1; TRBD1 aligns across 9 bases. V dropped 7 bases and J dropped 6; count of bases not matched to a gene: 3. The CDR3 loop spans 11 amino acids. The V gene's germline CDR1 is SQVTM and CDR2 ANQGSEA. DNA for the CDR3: TGCAGCGGGGGGACAGGGAATGGCTACACCTTC. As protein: CSGGTGNGYTF.

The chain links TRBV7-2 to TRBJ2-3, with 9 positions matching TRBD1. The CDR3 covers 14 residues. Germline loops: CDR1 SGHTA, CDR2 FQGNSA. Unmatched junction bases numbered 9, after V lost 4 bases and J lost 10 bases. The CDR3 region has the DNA TGTGCCAGCAGCTCCGGGACAGGGCAGAAACCGCAGTATTTT. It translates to CASSSGTGQKPQYF.

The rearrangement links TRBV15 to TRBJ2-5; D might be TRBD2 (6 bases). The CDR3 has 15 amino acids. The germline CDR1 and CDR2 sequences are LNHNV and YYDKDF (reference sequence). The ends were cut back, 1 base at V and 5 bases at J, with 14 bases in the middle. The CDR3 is CATSRGGLAEETQYF. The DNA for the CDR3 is TGTGCCACCAGCAGAGGAGGATTAGCGGAGGAGACCCAGTACTTC.

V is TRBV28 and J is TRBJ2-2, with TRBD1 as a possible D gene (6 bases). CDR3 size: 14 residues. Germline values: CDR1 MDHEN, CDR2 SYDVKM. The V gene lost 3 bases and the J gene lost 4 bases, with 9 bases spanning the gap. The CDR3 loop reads CASSFSRGTGELFF. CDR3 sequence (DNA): TGTGCCAGCAGTTTTAGCAGGGGCACCGGGGAGCTGTTTTTT.

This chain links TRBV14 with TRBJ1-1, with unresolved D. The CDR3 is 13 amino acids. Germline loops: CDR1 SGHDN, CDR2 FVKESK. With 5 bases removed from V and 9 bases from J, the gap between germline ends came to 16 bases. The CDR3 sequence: CASSTRFVTKAFF. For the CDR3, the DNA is TGTGCCAGCAGCACCAGGTTTGTCACGAAAGCTTTCTTT.